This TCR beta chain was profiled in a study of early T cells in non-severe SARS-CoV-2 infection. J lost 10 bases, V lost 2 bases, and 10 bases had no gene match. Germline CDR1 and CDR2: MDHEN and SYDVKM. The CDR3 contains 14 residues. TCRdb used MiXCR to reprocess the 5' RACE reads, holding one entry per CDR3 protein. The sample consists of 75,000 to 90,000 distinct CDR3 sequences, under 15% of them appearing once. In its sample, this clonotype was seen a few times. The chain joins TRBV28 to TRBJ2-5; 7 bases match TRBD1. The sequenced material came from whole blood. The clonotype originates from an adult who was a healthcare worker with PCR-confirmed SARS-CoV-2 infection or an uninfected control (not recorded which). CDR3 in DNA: TGTGCCAGCAGTTTAGCCGGGGACAGTTCTTTCCAGTACTTC. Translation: CASSLAGDSSFQYF.